The TCR beta chain under discussion was sequenced for a study of T cell responses to AZD1222 COVID-19 vaccine. Whole-study findings and limits: Following two doses of AZD1222, Spike-specific TCR breadth and depth rose. Regions 160-218 and 743-854 dominated among vaccine-associated CD4 TCRs spanning spike. Donors were chiefly white British, with a greater number of females, and clonal diversity was perhaps underestimated. Repertoires were obtained solely post-peak T cell response.

With respect to this clone: Antigen specificity is unknown.

Germline V gene data show CDR1 as SEHNR and CDR2 as FQNEAQ (reference sequence). The CDR3 consists of 15 residues. V lost 5 bases and J lost 5, with 18 bases in between. Clones were read by immunoSEQ multiplex PCR, and TCRdb kept only the in-frame ones, dropping some. The repertoire includes hundreds of thousands of clones, about 92% of them detected once, and roughly 1% sits in the top ten. This clonotype originated in an adult in good health. Sequenced here: peripheral blood, sampled on day 0 of MenACWY control vaccination. This chain links TRBV7-9 with TRBJ1-2; D might be TRBD1 (5 bases). The CDR3 is CASSQNTLEGYGYTF. The CDR3, as DNA: TGTGCCAGCAGCCAGAATACTCTGGAGGGGTATGGCTACACCTTC.